Listed below are T cell receptor beta chains from one sample, sequenced in a study of low-dose radiotherapy and immunotherapy resistance in tumors. TCRdb processed the reads anew with MiXCR; each CDR3 protein has one entry. The sample has tens of thousands of distinct CDR3 sequences, roughly 10% seen once; the top ten hold approximately 6.2%. The sequenced sample was PBMCs, obtained before treatment. Every receptor here comes from a female donor with ovarian cancer. The CDR3 runs from the conserved cysteine through the conserved F or W. A D gene is named only where the DNA matches it firmly. Clone size is stated in some rows and not others, as once, few, many or a class when expanded.

j_call: TRBJ2-5
v_call: TRBV5-1
d_call: NA
clone_size: many
cdr3_aa: CASSLSGAEGETQYF
cdr3_nt: TGCGCCAGCAGCTTATCTGGGGCTGAGGGAGAGACCCAGTACTTC

j_call: TRBJ1-1
v_call: TRBV2
d_call: NA
clone_size: many
cdr3_aa: CASSVTGNTEAFF
cdr3_nt: TGTGCCAGCAGTGTAACGGGGAACACTGAAGCTTTCTTT

j_call: TRBJ1-1
v_call: TRBV30
d_call: NA
clone_size: many
cdr3_aa: CAWSLLDPPEAFF
cdr3_nt: TGTGCCTGGAGTTTATTAGACCCTCCTGAAGCTTTCTTT

j_call: TRBJ1-4
v_call: TRBV6-2/TRBV6-3
d_call: NA
clone_size: many
cdr3_aa: CASSSPTRAATNEKLFF
cdr3_nt: TGTGCCAGCAGCTCCCCGACTAGGGCTGCAACTAATGAAAAACTGTTTTTT

j_call: TRBJ2-7
v_call: TRBV28
d_call: TRBD2
clone_size: many
cdr3_aa: CASKTGLAAYEQYF
cdr3_nt: TGTGCCAGCAAAACGGGACTAGCGGCATACGAGCAGTACTTC

j_call: TRBJ2-3
v_call: TRBV7-3
d_call: TRBD2
clone_size: many
cdr3_aa: CASSLIPSGGTDTQYF
cdr3_nt: TGTGCCAGCAGCTTAATCCCTAGCGGCGGCACAGATACGCAGTATTTT

j_call: TRBJ1-6
v_call: TRBV27
d_call: TRBD1
clone_size: many
cdr3_aa: CASSTTGTGNSPLHF
cdr3_nt: TGTGCCAGCAGTACAACCGGGACAGGGAATTCACCCCTCCACTTT

j_call: TRBJ1-2
v_call: TRBV12-3/TRBV12-4
d_call: NA
clone_size: many
cdr3_aa: CASSYTQGAYGYTF
cdr3_nt: TGTGCCAGCAGCTACACGCAGGGCGCCTATGGCTACACCTTC

j_call: TRBJ2-6
v_call: TRBV27
d_call: NA
clone_size: many
cdr3_aa: CASSFGSPGANVLTF
cdr3_nt: TGTGCCAGCAGTTTCGGTTCTCCGGGGGCCAACGTCCTGACTTTC

j_call: TRBJ2-1
v_call: TRBV12-5
d_call: NA
clone_size: many
cdr3_aa: CASGFPGDWQFF
cdr3_nt: TGTGCTAGTGGTTTTCCGGGGGACTGGCAGTTCTTC

j_call: TRBJ2-1
v_call: TRBV30
d_call: TRBD2
clone_size: many
cdr3_aa: CAWSVSQRGYNEQFF
cdr3_nt: TGTGCCTGGAGTGTATCCCAGCGGGGTTACAATGAGCAGTTCTTC

j_call: TRBJ2-6
v_call: TRBV12-3/TRBV12-4
d_call: NA
clone_size: many
cdr3_aa: CASTPNDGANVLTF
cdr3_nt: TGTGCCAGCACACCCAACGATGGGGCCAACGTCCTGACTTTC

j_call: TRBJ2-4
v_call: TRBV5-1
d_call: NA
clone_size: few
cdr3_aa: CASSPTTGSDIQYF
cdr3_nt: TGCGCCAGCAGCCCGACAACAGGGTCAGACATTCAGTACTTC

j_call: TRBJ1-5
v_call: TRBV27
d_call: NA
clone_size: many
cdr3_aa: CASSFAGATQDQPQHF
cdr3_nt: TGTGCCAGCAGTTTCGCCGGGGCAACACAGGATCAGCCCCAGCATTTT

j_call: TRBJ2-1
v_call: TRBV2
d_call: NA
clone_size: many
cdr3_aa: CASSFLSYNEQFF
cdr3_nt: TGTGCCAGCAGTTTTTTATCCTACAATGAGCAGTTCTTC

j_call: TRBJ1-1
v_call: TRBV4-1
d_call: TRBD1
clone_size: NA
cdr3_aa: CASSPRTGRDLNTEAFF
cdr3_nt: TGCGCCAGCAGCCCGCGGACAGGGAGGGACCTGAACACTGAAGCTTTCTTT

j_call: TRBJ2-7
v_call: TRBV19
d_call: NA
clone_size: many
cdr3_aa: CASSPRDGYEQYF
cdr3_nt: TGTGCCAGTAGTCCCCGGGACGGCTACGAGCAGTACTTC

j_call: TRBJ2-4
v_call: TRBV27
d_call: NA
clone_size: many
cdr3_aa: CASSPGGTGKNIQYF
cdr3_nt: TGTGCCAGCAGTCCGGGGGGGACAGGGAAAAACATTCAGTACTTC

j_call: TRBJ2-1
v_call: TRBV20-1
d_call: TRBD2
clone_size: many
cdr3_aa: CSARRSSGRVLISYNEQFF
cdr3_nt: TGCAGTGCTAGACGTTCTAGCGGGAGAGTTCTTATCTCCTACAATGAGCAGTTCTTC

j_call: TRBJ2-5
v_call: TRBV5-4
d_call: TRBD2
clone_size: NA
cdr3_aa: CASSQESSGKETQYF
cdr3_nt: TGTGCCAGCAGTCAAGAGTCTAGCGGGAAAGAGACCCAGTACTTC

j_call: TRBJ2-7
v_call: TRBV7-2
d_call: NA
clone_size: many
cdr3_aa: CASSLAAGVSYEQYF
cdr3_nt: TGTGCCAGCAGCTTAGCCGCAGGGGTTTCCTACGAGCAGTACTTC

j_call: TRBJ2-1
v_call: TRBV7-2
d_call: TRBD2
clone_size: NA
cdr3_aa: CASSLTSGMNNEQFF
cdr3_nt: TGTGCCAGCAGCTTGACTAGCGGGATGAACAATGAGCAGTTCTTC

j_call: TRBJ2-5
v_call: TRBV30
d_call: NA
clone_size: many
cdr3_aa: CAWSVRLQETQYF
cdr3_nt: TGTGCCTGGAGTGTAAGGCTACAAGAGACCCAGTACTTC

j_call: TRBJ2-5
v_call: TRBV30
d_call: TRBD1
clone_size: many
cdr3_aa: CAWSRDSIPQETQYF
cdr3_nt: TGTGCCTGGTCCCGGGACAGCATACCCCAAGAGACCCAGTACTTC

j_call: TRBJ2-7
v_call: TRBV2
d_call: NA
clone_size: many
cdr3_aa: CASSDYGSGEQYF
cdr3_nt: TGTGCCAGCAGTGATTACGGTTCCGGCGAGCAGTACTTC

j_call: TRBJ1-1
v_call: TRBV5-1
d_call: TRBD1
clone_size: few
cdr3_aa: CASRTGQGGTEAFF
cdr3_nt: TGCGCCAGCAGAACCGGACAGGGAGGCACTGAAGCTTTCTTT

j_call: TRBJ2-7
v_call: TRBV12-3/TRBV12-4
d_call: TRBD1
clone_size: many
cdr3_aa: CASSRQGPYEQYF
cdr3_nt: TGTGCCAGCAGTCGACAGGGGCCCTACGAGCAGTACTTC

j_call: TRBJ2-7
v_call: TRBV7-9
d_call: NA
clone_size: many
cdr3_aa: CASSPPSPGYEQYF
cdr3_nt: TGTGCCAGCAGCCCCCCATCACCGGGCTACGAGCAGTACTTC

j_call: TRBJ1-3
v_call: TRBV9
d_call: NA
clone_size: many
cdr3_aa: CASSVGGASWAGNTIYF
cdr3_nt: TGTGCCAGCAGCGTAGGTGGAGCCTCTTGGGCTGGAAACACCATATATTTT

j_call: TRBJ1-4
v_call: TRBV20-1
d_call: TRBD1
clone_size: few
cdr3_aa: CSASPGTATNEKLFF
cdr3_nt: TGCAGTGCTAGCCCCGGGACAGCAACTAATGAAAAACTGTTTTTT

j_call: TRBJ1-5
v_call: TRBV4-2
d_call: TRBD1
clone_size: many
cdr3_aa: CASSAQGAQNQPQHF
cdr3_nt: TGTGCCAGCAGCGCCCAGGGGGCGCAGAATCAGCCCCAGCATTTT

j_call: TRBJ1-5
v_call: TRBV12-3/TRBV12-4
d_call: NA
clone_size: many
cdr3_aa: CASSKRDDQPQHF
cdr3_nt: TGTGCCAGCAGCAAGAGAGACGACCAGCCCCAGCATTTT

j_call: TRBJ2-1
v_call: TRBV12-3/TRBV12-4
d_call: NA
clone_size: many
cdr3_aa: CASSWLGAVDEQFF
cdr3_nt: TGTGCCAGCAGTTGGTTGGGGGCTGTAGATGAGCAGTTCTTC

j_call: TRBJ2-1
v_call: TRBV28
d_call: NA
clone_size: many
cdr3_aa: CASSLHPSGLNNEQFF
cdr3_nt: TGTGCCAGCAGTTTACATCCCTCAGGATTGAACAATGAGCAGTTCTTC

j_call: TRBJ2-1
v_call: TRBV7-8
d_call: TRBD2
clone_size: many
cdr3_aa: CASSPPPAGEYNEQFF
cdr3_nt: TGTGCCAGCAGCCCTCCGCCGGCGGGGGAATACAATGAGCAGTTCTTC

j_call: TRBJ1-5
v_call: TRBV12-3/TRBV12-4
d_call: NA
clone_size: NA
cdr3_aa: CASSFGGASPQHF
cdr3_nt: TGTGCCAGCAGTTTCGGGGGCGCATCGCCCCAGCATTTT

j_call: TRBJ2-2
v_call: TRBV12-3/TRBV12-4
d_call: TRBD2
clone_size: NA
cdr3_aa: CASSLGGGNTGELFF
cdr3_nt: TGTGCCAGCAGTCTCGGGGGGGGGAACACCGGGGAGCTGTTTTTT